This is a list of T cell receptor beta chains from one sample in a study of blood T cell repertoires in COVID-19. Method: immunoSEQ multiplex PCR; TCRdb's copy keeps in-frame clones and lacks some. Seen here are around 60,000 clones, less than 90% observed once, and the top ten hold 15% to 20%. The sample taken for sequencing was peripheral blood. These receptors were taken from a man between 60 and 75 years old with COVID-19, enrolled during active disease. Each CDR3 is given without its conserved first and last residue.

J: TRBJ1-4
V: TRBV2
length: 14
CDR3: ASSEEAGVQGEKLF

J: TRBJ1-2
V: TRBV6-5
length: 12
CDR3: ASGQQGANYGYT

J: TRBJ1-2
V: TRBV19
length: 15
CDR3: ASRHRAGTGGLWGYT

J: TRBJ1-2
V: TRBV19
length: 15
CDR3: ASLPGRDRGLNYGYT

J: TRBJ1-6
V: TRBV7-3
length: 14
CDR3: ASSLTGSPNNSPLH

J: TRBJ1-6
V: TRBV7-3
length: 11
CDR3: ASSAGFSSPLH

J: TRBJ1-2
V: TRBV19
length: 12
CDR3: ASTTGDANYGYT

J: TRBJ2-1
V: TRBV7-3
length: 13
CDR3: ASSLYLAGASEQF

J: TRBJ2-5
V: TRBV6-5
length: 13
CDR3: ASRREGLSSETQY

J: TRBJ2-1
V: TRBV11-3
length: 12
CDR3: ASSLGLALPEQF

J: TRBJ2-7
V: TRBV30
length: 11
CDR3: AWSEGRGYEQY

J: TRBJ2-1
V: TRBV24-1
length: 16
CDR3: ATSPRVGAPGGHNEQF

J: TRBJ1-2
V: TRBV5-1
length: 13
CDR3: ASSSLGGPGYGYT

J: TRBJ1-4
V: TRBV15
length: 11
CDR3: ATSAGGQKKLF

J: TRBJ1-2
V: TRBV19
length: 14
CDR3: ASSIDNWDSLSGYT

J: TRBJ1-2
V: TRBV27
length: 10
CDR3: ASSVSGGGYT

J: TRBJ1-4
V: TRBV7-9
length: 10
CDR3: ASSSFSEKLF

J: TRBJ2-6
V: TRBV5-1
length: 15
CDR3: ASLQGVSGPGANVLT

J: TRBJ2-5
V: TRBV30
length: 11
CDR3: AWSRDRQETQY

J: TRBJ2-7
V: TRBV10-1
length: 15
CDR3: ASSESAGDASSYEQY

J: TRBJ2-7
V: TRBV6-5
length: 13
CDR3: ASSYSATNAYEQY

J: TRBJ2-5
V: TRBV20-1
length: 9
CDR3: SAGGAETQY

J: TRBJ2-1
V: TRBV10-1
length: 12
CDR3: ASSRGGGYNEQF

J: TRBJ2-7
V: TRBV5-4
length: 12
CDR3: ASSGLAGGYEQY

J: TRBJ2-7
V: TRBV7-3
length: 12
CDR3: ASSFGGAAYEQY

J: TRBJ1-1
V: TRBV5-1
length: 16
CDR3: ASSLDRGRYGVNTEAF

J: TRBJ2-7
V: TRBV6-5
length: 13
CDR3: ASSYSGQGAIEQY

J: TRBJ2-5
V: TRBV19
length: 12
CDR3: ASSHSGVGETQY

J: TRBJ2-7
V: TRBV3-1/TRBV3-2
length: 12
CDR3: ASSQGQGDYEQY

J: TRBJ1-6
V: TRBV28
length: 14
CDR3: ASSYDLGGGDSPLH

J: TRBJ2-7
V: TRBV11-2
length: 11
CDR3: ASSLGYTYEQY

J: TRBJ2-4
V: TRBV30
length: 14
CDR3: AWSAGTAPKRNIQY

J: TRBJ2-4
V: TRBV5-5
length: 12
CDR3: ASSPGGIRDIQY

J: TRBJ2-7
V: TRBV10-1
length: 9
CDR3: ASSDVDKQY

J: TRBJ2-7
V: TRBV5-1
length: 12
CDR3: ASSPTGEDYEQY

J: TRBJ1-4
V: TRBV3-1/TRBV3-2
length: 15
CDR3: ASSQEASGSNGEKLF

J: TRBJ2-3
V: TRBV7-5
length: 15
CDR3: VRSQRLAGGPGDTQY

J: TRBJ1-2
V: TRBV2
length: 8
CDR3: ANQGIGYT

J: TRBJ2-1
V: TRBV7-3
length: 12
CDR3: ASSLQPTSNEQF

J: TRBJ2-3
V: TRBV29-1
length: 10
CDR3: SASDRADTQY

J: TRBJ1-1
V: TRBV28
length: 10
CDR3: ASRQGNTEAF

J: TRBJ1-2
V: TRBV19
length: 13
CDR3: ASSHIPDTDYGYT

J: TRBJ2-7
V: TRBV5-1
length: 11
CDR3: ASSIIGGDEQY

J: TRBJ1-1
V: TRBV5-5
length: 11
CDR3: ASSSATGTEAF